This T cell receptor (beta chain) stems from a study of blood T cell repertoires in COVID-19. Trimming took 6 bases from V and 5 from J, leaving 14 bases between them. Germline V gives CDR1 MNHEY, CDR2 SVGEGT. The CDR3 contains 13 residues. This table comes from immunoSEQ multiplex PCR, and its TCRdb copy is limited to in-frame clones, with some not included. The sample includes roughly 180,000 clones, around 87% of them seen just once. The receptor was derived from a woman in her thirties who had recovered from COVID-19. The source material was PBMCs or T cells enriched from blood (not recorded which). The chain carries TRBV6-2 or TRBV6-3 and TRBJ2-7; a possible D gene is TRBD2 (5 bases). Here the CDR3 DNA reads TGTGCCAGCAGCCGCACGGGGTATAACGAGCAGTACTTC. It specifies CASSRTGYNEQYF.